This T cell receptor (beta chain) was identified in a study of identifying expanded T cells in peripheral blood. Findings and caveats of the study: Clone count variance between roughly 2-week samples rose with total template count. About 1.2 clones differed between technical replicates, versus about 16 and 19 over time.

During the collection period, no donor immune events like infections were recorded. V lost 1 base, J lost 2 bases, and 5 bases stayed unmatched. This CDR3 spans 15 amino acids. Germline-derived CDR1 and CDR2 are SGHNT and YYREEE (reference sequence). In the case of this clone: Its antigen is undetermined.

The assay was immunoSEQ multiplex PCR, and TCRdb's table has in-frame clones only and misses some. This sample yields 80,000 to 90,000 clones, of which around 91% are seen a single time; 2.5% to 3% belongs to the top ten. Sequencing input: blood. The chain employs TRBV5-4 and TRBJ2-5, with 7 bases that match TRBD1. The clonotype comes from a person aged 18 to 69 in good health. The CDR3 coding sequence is TGTGCCAGCAGCTTGTACCGGGACAGACAAGAGACCCAGTACTTC. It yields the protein CASSLYRDRQETQYF.